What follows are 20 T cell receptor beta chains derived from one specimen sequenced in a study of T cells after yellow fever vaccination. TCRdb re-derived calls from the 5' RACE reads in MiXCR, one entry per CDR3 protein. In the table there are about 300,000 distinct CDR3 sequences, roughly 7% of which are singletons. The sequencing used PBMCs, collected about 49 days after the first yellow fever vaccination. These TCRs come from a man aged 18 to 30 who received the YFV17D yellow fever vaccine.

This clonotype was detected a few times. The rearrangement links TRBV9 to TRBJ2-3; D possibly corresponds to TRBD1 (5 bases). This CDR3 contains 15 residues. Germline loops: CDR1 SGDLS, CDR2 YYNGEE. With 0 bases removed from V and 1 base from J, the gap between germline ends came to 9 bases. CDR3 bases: TGTGCCAGCAGCGTAGTGGCAGGGCGCACAGATACGCAGTATTTT. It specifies CASSVVAGRTDTQYF.

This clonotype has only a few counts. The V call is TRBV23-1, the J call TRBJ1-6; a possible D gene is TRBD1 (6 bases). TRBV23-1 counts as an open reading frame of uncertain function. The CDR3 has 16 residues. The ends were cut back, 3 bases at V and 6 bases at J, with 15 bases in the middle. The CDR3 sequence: CASSHLGQDSNSPLHF. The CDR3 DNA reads TGCGCCAGCAGTCACCTCGGCCAGGACAGTAATTCACCCCTCCACTTT.

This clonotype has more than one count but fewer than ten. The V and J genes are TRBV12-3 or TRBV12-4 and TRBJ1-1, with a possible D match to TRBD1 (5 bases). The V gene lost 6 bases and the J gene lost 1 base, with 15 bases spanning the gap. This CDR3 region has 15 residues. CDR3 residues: CASSPIIGGNTEAFF. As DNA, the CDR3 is TGTGCCAGCAGCCCAATTATTGGGGGGAACACTGAAGCTTTCTTT.

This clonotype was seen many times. CDR3 coding DNA: TGTGCCAGCAGCTCGTCCACCGGGGAGCTGTTTTTT. Its protein is CASSSSTGELFF. This rearrangement joins TRBV11-2 to TRBJ2-2; no definite D call. The CDR3 sequence is 12 residues long. Looked up from germline, CDR1 is SGHAT and CDR2 is FQNNGV. Trimming stripped 4 bases from V and 4 bases from J, with 4 bases between.

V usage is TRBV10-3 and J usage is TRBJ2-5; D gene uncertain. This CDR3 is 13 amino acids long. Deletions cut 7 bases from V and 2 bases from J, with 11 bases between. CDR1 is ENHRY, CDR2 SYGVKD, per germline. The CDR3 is CAITEPPQETQYF. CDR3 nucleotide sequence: TGTGCCATCACGGAACCACCTCAAGAGACCCAGTACTTC.

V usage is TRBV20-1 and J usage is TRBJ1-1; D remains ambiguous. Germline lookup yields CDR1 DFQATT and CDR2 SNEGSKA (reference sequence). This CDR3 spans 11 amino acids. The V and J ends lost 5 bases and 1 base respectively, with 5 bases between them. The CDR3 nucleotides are TGCAGTGCTTCGGAGAACACTGAAGCTTTCTTT. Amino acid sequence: CSASENTEAFF.

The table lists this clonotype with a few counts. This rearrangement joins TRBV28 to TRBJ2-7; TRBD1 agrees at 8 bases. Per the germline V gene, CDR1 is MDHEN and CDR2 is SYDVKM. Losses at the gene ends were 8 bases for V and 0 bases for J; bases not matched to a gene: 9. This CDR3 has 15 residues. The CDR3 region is CASSQGARGSYEQYV. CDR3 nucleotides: TGTGCCAGCTCTCAGGGGGCGAGGGGCTCCTACGAGCAGTACGTC.

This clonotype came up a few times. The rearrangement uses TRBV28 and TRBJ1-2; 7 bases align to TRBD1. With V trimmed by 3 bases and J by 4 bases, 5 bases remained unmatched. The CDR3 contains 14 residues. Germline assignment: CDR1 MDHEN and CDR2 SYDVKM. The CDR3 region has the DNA TGTGCCAGCAGTTTGGGACAGATCGTCTATGGCTACACCTTC. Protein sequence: CASSLGQIVYGYTF.

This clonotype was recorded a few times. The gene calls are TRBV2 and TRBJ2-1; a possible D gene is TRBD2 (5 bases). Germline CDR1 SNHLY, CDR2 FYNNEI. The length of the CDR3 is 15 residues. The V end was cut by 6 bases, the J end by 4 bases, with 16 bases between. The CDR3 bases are TGTGCCAGCAGCGAGGACTCCCGGACGTACAATGAGCAGTTCTTC. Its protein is CASSEDSRTYNEQFF.

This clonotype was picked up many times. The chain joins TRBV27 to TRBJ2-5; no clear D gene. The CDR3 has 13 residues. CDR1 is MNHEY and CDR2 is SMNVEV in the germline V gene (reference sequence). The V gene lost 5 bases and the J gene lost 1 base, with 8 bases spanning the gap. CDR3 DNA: TGTGCCAGCAGTCAGAGAGTCCAAGAGACCCAGTACTTC. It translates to CASSQRVQETQYF.

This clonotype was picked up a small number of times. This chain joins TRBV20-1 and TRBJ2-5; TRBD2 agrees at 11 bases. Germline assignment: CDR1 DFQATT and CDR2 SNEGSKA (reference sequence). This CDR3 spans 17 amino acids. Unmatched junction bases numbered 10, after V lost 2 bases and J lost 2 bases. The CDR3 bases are TGCAGTGCTAGACCTAGCGGGGGGCGAAAAGTACAAGAGACCCAGTACTTC. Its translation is CSARPSGGRKVQETQYF.

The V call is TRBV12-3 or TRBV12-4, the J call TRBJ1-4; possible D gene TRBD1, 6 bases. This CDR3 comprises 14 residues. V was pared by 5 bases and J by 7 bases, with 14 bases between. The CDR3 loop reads CASSLNRDREKLFF. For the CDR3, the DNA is TGTGCCAGCAGTCTTAACAGGGATCGTGAAAAACTGTTTTTT.

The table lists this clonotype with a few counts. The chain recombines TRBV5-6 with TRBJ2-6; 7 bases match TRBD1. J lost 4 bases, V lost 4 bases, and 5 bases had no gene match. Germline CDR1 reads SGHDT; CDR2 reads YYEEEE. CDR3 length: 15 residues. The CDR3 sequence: CASSQGQAGANVLTF. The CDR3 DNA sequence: TGTGCCAGCAGCCAAGGACAGGCCGGGGCCAACGTCCTGACTTTC.

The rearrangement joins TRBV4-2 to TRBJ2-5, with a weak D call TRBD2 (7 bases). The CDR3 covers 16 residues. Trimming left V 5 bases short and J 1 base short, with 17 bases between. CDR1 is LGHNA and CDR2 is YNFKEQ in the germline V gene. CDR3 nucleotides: TGTGCCAGCAGCACACCTTCCCGGGGGGCCCAAGAGACCCAGTACTTC. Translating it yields CASSTPSRGAQETQYF.

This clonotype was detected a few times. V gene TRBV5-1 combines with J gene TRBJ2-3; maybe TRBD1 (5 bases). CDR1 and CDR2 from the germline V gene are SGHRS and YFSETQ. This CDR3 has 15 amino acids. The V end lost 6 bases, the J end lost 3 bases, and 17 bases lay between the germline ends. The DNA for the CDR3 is TGCGCCAGCACCATCGGGCAGGGTGAGACAGATACGCAGTATTTT. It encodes CASTIGQGETDTQYF.

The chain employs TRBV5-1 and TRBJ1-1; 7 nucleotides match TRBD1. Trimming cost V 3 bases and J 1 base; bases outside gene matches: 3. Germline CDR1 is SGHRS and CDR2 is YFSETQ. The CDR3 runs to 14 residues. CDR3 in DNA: TGCGCCAGCAGCTCCTGGACAGGGAACACTGAAGCTTTCTTT. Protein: CASSSWTGNTEAFF. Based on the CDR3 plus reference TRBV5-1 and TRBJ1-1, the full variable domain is KAGVTQTPRYLIKTRGQQVTLSCSPISGHRSVSWYQQTPGQGLQFLFEYFSETQRNKGNFPGRFSGRQFSNSRSEMNVSTLELGDSALYLCASSSWTGNTEAFFGQGTRLTVV.

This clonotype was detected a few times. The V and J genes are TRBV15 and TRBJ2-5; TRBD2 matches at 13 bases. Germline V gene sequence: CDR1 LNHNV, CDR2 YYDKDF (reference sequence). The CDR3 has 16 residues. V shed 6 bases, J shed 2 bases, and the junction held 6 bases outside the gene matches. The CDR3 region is CATSTGLAGDQETQYF. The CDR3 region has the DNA TGTGCCACCAGTACCGGACTAGCGGGGGATCAAGAGACCCAGTACTTC.

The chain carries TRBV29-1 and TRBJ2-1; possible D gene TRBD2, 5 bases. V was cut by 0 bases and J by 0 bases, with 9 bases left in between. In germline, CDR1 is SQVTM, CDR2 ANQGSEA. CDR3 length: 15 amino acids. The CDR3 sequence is CSVEDWESSYNEQFF. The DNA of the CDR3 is TGCAGCGTTGAAGATTGGGAGAGCTCCTACAATGAGCAGTTCTTC.

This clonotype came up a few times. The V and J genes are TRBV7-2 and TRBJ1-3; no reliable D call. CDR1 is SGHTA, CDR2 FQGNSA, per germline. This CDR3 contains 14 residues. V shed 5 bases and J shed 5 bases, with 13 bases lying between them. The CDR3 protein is CASSPARARNTIYF. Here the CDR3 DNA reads TGTGCCAGCAGCCCCGCGAGGGCTAGAAACACCATATATTTT.

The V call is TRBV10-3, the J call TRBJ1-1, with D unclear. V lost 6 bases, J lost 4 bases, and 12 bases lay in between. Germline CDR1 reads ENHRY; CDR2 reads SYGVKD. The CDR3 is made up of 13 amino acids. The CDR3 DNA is TGTGCCATCAGCTCTGACCGAAGCACTGAAGCTTTCTTT. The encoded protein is CAISSDRSTEAFF.